One sample yielded the 5 T cell receptor beta chains listed below, sequenced in a study of CD8 T cells in Susac syndrome. RNA was extracted with the RNeasy kit, and a quantity of about 0.45 to 1 ug was reverse transcribed using random hexamers. One entry per CDR3 protein results from TCRdb running MiXCR on the immunoSEQ multiplex PCR reads. Of about 210,000 distinct CDR3 sequences listed, 90% to 95% are singletons. The sequencing sample was made of CD4+ T cells from PBMCs. The source of these receptors is a human donor in good health.

The chain uses TRBV25-1 and TRBJ2-7, with D hard to call. The CDR3 length is 15 residues. Germline-derived CDR1 and CDR2 are MGHDK and SYGVNS. With 4 bases removed from V and 3 bases from J, the gap between germline ends came to 16 bases. The CDR3 DNA reads TGTGCCAGCAGTGGTCCCAGGCAAGCTAACTACGAGCAGTACTTC. Its translation is CASSGPRQANYEQYF.

The table lists this clonotype with a count of one. The chain carries TRBV9 and TRBJ2-4; D gene ambiguous. Looked up from germline, CDR1 is SGDLS and CDR2 is YYNGEE. Trimming took off 4 bases at V and 6 bases at J, with 8 bases between the two ends. The CDR3 is made up of 12 amino acids. The CDR3 nucleotides are TGTGCCAGCAGCCCATTCGGAAACATTCAGTACTTC. It specifies CASSPFGNIQYF.

V is TRBV6-1 and J is TRBJ2-7; 9 nucleotides agree with TRBD2. J was trimmed by 3 bases and V by 4 bases; bases with no gene match: 1. Germline CDR1 reads MNHNS; CDR2 reads SASEGT. CDR3 length: 13 residues. The CDR3 DNA sequence: TGTGCCAGCAGTGTTAGCGGGAGCTACGAGCAGTACGTC. It codes for CASSVSGSYEQYV.

This clonotype has just one count. The CDR3, as DNA: TGTGCCTGGAGTGTAGTGGGGAATCAGCCCCAGCATTTT. This codes for CAWSVVGNQPQHF. This rearrangement joins TRBV30 to TRBJ1-5; no reliable D call. V lost 0 bases to trimming and J lost 4 bases, with 7 bases between them. The CDR3 sequence is 13 residues long. Germline CDR1 is GTSNPN and CDR2 is SVGIG (reference sequence).

Only one count was recorded for this clonotype. The chain joins TRBV28 to TRBJ2-7; D gene ambiguous. The CDR3 has 12 residues. Deletions cut 4 bases from V and 2 bases from J, with 6 bases between. Germline loops: CDR1 MDHEN, CDR2 SYDVKM. The CDR3 region is CASSSHTYEQYV. The CDR3 DNA reads as TGTGCCAGCAGTTCCCACACCTACGAGCAGTACGTC.